This T cell receptor beta chain was identified in a study of T cells in Graves' hyperthyroidism and ophthalmopathy. This clonotype appeared a few times. Its target is unknown. This CDR3 is 15 amino acids long. V lost 4 bases and J lost 3, with 17 bases in between. Germline V gives CDR1 SGHRS, CDR2 YFSETQ. Amplification of TCR beta CDR3 regions used RNA as the template. First-round RT-PCR targeting the TCR CDR3 was performed with the HTBI primer set. Each CDR3 protein is one row after TCRdb ran MiXCR on the multiplex PCR reads. The sample holds around 700,000 distinct CDR3 sequences; 15% to 20% are singletons and the top ten take 16%. Clinical symptoms, serum thyroxine, TRAb, thyroid ultrasound and orbital computed tomography established diagnosis. Study observations and caveats: By a 13 V-J model, ophthalmopathy was set apart from stable hyperthyroidism.

The chain carries TRBV5-1 and TRBJ2-7; weak D call: TRBD2 (7 bases). Sample: blood. The origin of this receptor is a woman aged 45-65 years with Graves' hyperthyroidism that later progressed to Graves' ophthalmopathy. The CDR3 sequence: CASSGPWGGGYEQYF. CDR3 DNA: TGCGCCAGCAGCGGTCCGTGGGGGGGCGGCTACGAGCAGTACTTC.